This is a list of T cell receptor beta chains from one sample in a study of shared clonotypes between healthy human individuals. Sequenced by immunoSEQ multiplex PCR; TCRdb stores in-frame clones only, minus some. The sample consists of approximately 1.5 million clones, less than 99% of them appearing once. Sequencing used naive CD4+ T cells sorted from blood. Receptor source: a man aged 25 to 40 in good health. Both conserved end residues are part of each CDR3. Fields, in order: D gene, clone size, J gene, V gene, CDR3 protein, CDR3 DNA. The D gene is left open where the match is weak. Size is stated for part of the rows, as once, few or many counts, or as a class when the clone is expanded.

d_gene: TRBD1
abundance: -
j_gene: TRBJ2-7
v_gene: TRBV28
CDR3aa: CASRGQGLGEQYF
CDR3nt: TGTGCCAGCAGAGGACAGGGCCTAGGGGAGCAGTACTTC

d_gene: -
abundance: -
j_gene: TRBJ2-1
v_gene: TRBV27
CDR3aa: CASMRRYSSYNEQFF
CDR3nt: TGTGCCAGCATGCGGCGGTATAGCTCCTACAATGAGCAGTTCTTC

d_gene: TRBD1
abundance: -
j_gene: TRBJ1-2
v_gene: TRBV6-5
CDR3aa: CASSGQDRGGYGYTF
CDR3nt: TGTGCCAGCAGTGGACAGGACAGGGGAGGCTATGGCTACACCTTC

d_gene: -
abundance: -
j_gene: TRBJ2-7
v_gene: TRBV5-5
CDR3aa: CASSPGTYEQYF
CDR3nt: TGTGCCAGCAGCCCCGGGACCTACGAGCAGTACTTC

d_gene: TRBD2
abundance: -
j_gene: TRBJ2-5
v_gene: TRBV7-6
CDR3aa: CASSLLAGSQETQYF
CDR3nt: TGTGCCAGCAGCTTACTAGCGGGAAGTCAAGAGACCCAGTACTTC

d_gene: TRBD1
abundance: -
j_gene: TRBJ1-4
v_gene: TRBV6-5
CDR3aa: CASTKQGFNEKLFF
CDR3nt: TGTGCCAGCACTAAACAGGGGTTTAATGAAAAACTGTTTTTT

d_gene: TRBD1
abundance: once
j_gene: TRBJ2-7
v_gene: TRBV7-9
CDR3aa: CASSRTGINEQYF
CDR3nt: TGTGCCAGCAGCAGGACAGGGATCAACGAGCAGTACTTC

d_gene: -
abundance: -
j_gene: TRBJ1-1
v_gene: TRBV30
CDR3aa: CAWSPPRPNEAFF
CDR3nt: TGTGCCTGGAGTCCCCCCCGACCTAATGAAGCTTTCTTT

d_gene: -
abundance: -
j_gene: TRBJ1-1
v_gene: TRBV5-1
CDR3aa: CASSLEGHKNTEAFF
CDR3nt: TGCGCCAGCAGCTTGGAAGGCCACAAGAACACTGAAGCTTTCTTT

d_gene: TRBD1
abundance: -
j_gene: TRBJ1-2
v_gene: TRBV25-1
CDR3aa: CASSPLGTGGLAHYGYTF
CDR3nt: TGTGCCAGCAGTCCTTTGGGGACAGGGGGACTGGCCCACTATGGCTACACCTTC

d_gene: -
abundance: -
j_gene: TRBJ2-7
v_gene: TRBV7-9
CDR3aa: CASSSVVHEQYF
CDR3nt: TGTGCCAGCAGCTCCGTAGTACACGAGCAGTACTTC

d_gene: -
abundance: -
j_gene: TRBJ1-3
v_gene: TRBV9
CDR3aa: CASSGTGTSGNTIYF
CDR3nt: TGTGCCAGCAGCGGAACCGGGACCTCTGGAAACACCATATATTTT

d_gene: -
abundance: -
j_gene: TRBJ1-2
v_gene: TRBV28
CDR3aa: CASLTGIYGYTF
CDR3nt: TGTGCCAGCCTAACAGGGATCTATGGCTACACCTTC

d_gene: -
abundance: -
j_gene: TRBJ1-2
v_gene: TRBV5-3
CDR3aa: CARSSPVGFSGRWYGYTF
CDR3nt: TGTGCCAGAAGCTCTCCTGTCGGTTTTTCGGGACGATGGTATGGCTACACCTTC

d_gene: TRBD1
abundance: -
j_gene: TRBJ2-7
v_gene: TRBV6-6
CDR3aa: CASSRVQGPYEQYF
CDR3nt: TGTGCCAGCAGCCGTGTACAGGGGCCCTACGAGCAGTACTTC

d_gene: TRBD2
abundance: -
j_gene: TRBJ2-1
v_gene: TRBV29-1
CDR3aa: CSGTSGASYNEQFF
CDR3nt: TGCAGCGGGACTAGCGGGGCCTCCTACAATGAGCAGTTCTTC

d_gene: TRBD1
abundance: -
j_gene: TRBJ1-1
v_gene: TRBV19
CDR3aa: CASSISGGGTEAFF
CDR3nt: TGTGCCAGTAGTATTTCAGGGGGAGGCACTGAAGCTTTCTTT

d_gene: TRBD2
abundance: -
j_gene: TRBJ2-1
v_gene: TRBV7-3
CDR3aa: CASSLGTSGSDEQFF
CDR3nt: TGTGCCAGCAGCTTAGGGACTAGCGGGAGCGATGAGCAGTTCTTC

d_gene: TRBD1
abundance: -
j_gene: TRBJ2-7
v_gene: TRBV7-8
CDR3aa: CASSLRGQGAPNSYEQYF
CDR3nt: TGTGCCAGCAGCTTAAGGGGACAGGGGGCCCCCAACTCCTACGAGCAGTACTTC

d_gene: TRBD2
abundance: -
j_gene: TRBJ2-1
v_gene: TRBV5-4
CDR3aa: CASSSKGGNNEQFF
CDR3nt: TGTGCCAGCAGCTCCAAGGGAGGGAACAATGAGCAGTTCTTC

d_gene: -
abundance: -
j_gene: TRBJ2-1
v_gene: TRBV11-1
CDR3aa: CASSLIPRAQFF
CDR3nt: TGTGCCAGCAGCTTAATCCCCAGGGCGCAGTTCTTC

d_gene: TRBD1
abundance: -
j_gene: TRBJ1-2
v_gene: TRBV7-6
CDR3aa: CASSLLQGVDYGYGYTF
CDR3nt: TGTGCCAGCAGCTTATTACAGGGGGTTGACTACGGCTATGGCTACACCTTC

d_gene: TRBD2
abundance: -
j_gene: TRBJ2-1
v_gene: TRBV6-1
CDR3aa: CASSEAKSGRGQGQFF
CDR3nt: TGTGCCAGCAGTGAAGCTAAGAGCGGGAGAGGCCAAGGGCAGTTCTTC

d_gene: -
abundance: -
j_gene: TRBJ2-5
v_gene: TRBV5-6
CDR3aa: CASSVTTAFTETQYF
CDR3nt: TGTGCCAGCAGCGTAACGACAGCGTTTACAGAGACCCAGTACTTC

d_gene: -
abundance: -
j_gene: TRBJ2-1
v_gene: TRBV28
CDR3aa: CASSQLGGNNEQFF
CDR3nt: TGTGCCAGCAGCCAACTCGGGGGAAACAATGAGCAGTTCTTC

d_gene: -
abundance: -
j_gene: TRBJ1-4
v_gene: TRBV2
CDR3aa: CASNIAGATNEKLFF
CDR3nt: TGTGCCAGCAACATAGCAGGGGCAACTAATGAAAAACTGTTTTTT

d_gene: TRBD1
abundance: -
j_gene: TRBJ1-4
v_gene: TRBV7-8
CDR3aa: CASSFGRGLVGTNEKLFF
CDR3nt: TGTGCCAGCAGCTTCGGCAGGGGGCTAGTCGGAACTAATGAAAAACTGTTTTTT

d_gene: TRBD2
abundance: -
j_gene: TRBJ2-5
v_gene: TRBV5-4
CDR3aa: CASSLAKTSKTETQYF
CDR3nt: TGTGCCAGCAGCTTGGCCAAGACTAGCAAGACGGAGACCCAGTACTTC

d_gene: -
abundance: -
j_gene: TRBJ2-7
v_gene: TRBV7-9
CDR3aa: CASSLSAASYEQYF
CDR3nt: TGTGCCAGCAGCTTATCGGCGGCCTCCTACGAGCAGTACTTC

d_gene: TRBD1
abundance: -
j_gene: TRBJ1-2
v_gene: TRBV2
CDR3aa: CASLTDSERTGGDYGYTF
CDR3nt: TGTGCCAGCCTAACCGACTCAGAACGGACAGGGGGCGACTATGGCTACACCTTC

d_gene: TRBD1
abundance: -
j_gene: TRBJ2-5
v_gene: TRBV5-1
CDR3aa: CASSLTGAGETQYF
CDR3nt: TGCGCCAGCAGCTTGACAGGGGCGGGCGAGACCCAGTACTTC

d_gene: -
abundance: -
j_gene: TRBJ2-3
v_gene: TRBV30
CDR3aa: CAWALADTQYF
CDR3nt: TGTGCCTGGGCACTCGCAGATACGCAGTATTTT

d_gene: TRBD1
abundance: -
j_gene: TRBJ2-2
v_gene: TRBV7-9
CDR3aa: CASRWDSDTGELFF
CDR3nt: TGTGCCAGCAGATGGGACAGCGACACCGGGGAGCTGTTTTTT

d_gene: -
abundance: -
j_gene: TRBJ1-1
v_gene: TRBV7-8
CDR3aa: CASSSAGKPNTEAFF
CDR3nt: TGTGCCAGCAGCTCGGCAGGGAAACCGAACACTGAAGCTTTCTTT

d_gene: -
abundance: -
j_gene: TRBJ2-4
v_gene: TRBV28
CDR3aa: CASKNFKNIQYF
CDR3nt: TGTGCCAGCAAGAACTTCAAAAACATTCAGTACTTC